These 14 T cell receptor beta chains originate from one sample sequenced in a study of T-cell memory formation after mild COVID-19. TCRdb itself ran the 5' RACE reads through MiXCR, one entry per CDR3 protein. The sample lists around 300,000 distinct CDR3 sequences; 8.2% were seen once. The sequenced sample was PBMCs or a T cell subset sorted from them (not recorded which). The receptors here all came from a man aged 18 to 29 who had mild COVID-19 (a few samples of this study predate the infection). Cell type and time point are not known.

This chain uses TRBV4-3 with TRBJ2-1, with 7 nucleotides matching TRBD2. The germline V gene has CDR1 LGHNA and CDR2 YSLEER. V lost 1 base and J lost 6; bases outside the gene matches: 6. This CDR3 comprises 15 residues. CDR3 in amino acids: CASSQGLTSSNEQFF. DNA of the CDR3: TGCGCCAGCAGCCAAGGGTTGACTAGCTCCAATGAGCAGTTCTTC.

This clonotype was observed at least ten times. The V call is TRBV5-5, the J call TRBJ2-1, with a possible D match to TRBD1 (6 bases). Trimming removed 4 bases at V and 0 bases at J, with 20 bases between. The CDR3 contains 18 residues. The germline V gene has CDR1 SGHKS and CDR2 YYEKEE (reference sequence). CDR3 sequence reads: CASSPEPTGFSSYNEQFF. CDR3 DNA: TGTGCCAGCAGCCCGGAACCGACAGGCTTTAGCTCCTACAATGAGCAGTTCTTC.

This clonotype was detected only a few times. The V call is TRBV20-1, the J call TRBJ1-1; D possibly corresponds to TRBD1 (6 bases). In germline, CDR1 is DFQATT, CDR2 SNEGSKA (reference sequence). There are 10 residues in the CDR3. The CDR3 here is CRLQGTEAFF. CDR3 sequence (DNA): TGCCGCCTTCAGGGGACTGAAGCTTTCTTT.

The V gene is TRBV27, the J gene TRBJ2-1; 7 bases are shared with TRBD1. Germline-derived CDR1 and CDR2 are MNHEY and SMNVEV (reference sequence). CDR3 size: 13 residues. The V and J ends lost 5 bases and 11 bases, in that order; junction bases with no gene match: 9. The CDR3 DNA reads as TGTGCCAGCAGTAGCCAGATGACAGGGAAGCAGTTCTTC. Its protein product is CASSSQMTGKQFF.

This sequence joins TRBV6-1 and TRBJ1-2, with 10 nucleotides matching TRBD1. Germline values: CDR1 MNHNS, CDR2 SASEGT. The CDR3 has 14 residues. J gave up 6 bases and V 8 bases, and 9 bases lay outside the gene matches. The CDR3 spells CASGYGTGVDGYTF. CDR3 DNA sequence: TGTGCCAGCGGATATGGGACAGGGGTCGATGGCTACACCTTC.

This clonotype appeared a few times. The chain has TRBV27 and TRBJ1-1; TRBD1 might be the D (5 bases). This CDR3 comprises 13 residues. Deletions cut 8 bases from V and 0 bases from J, with 10 bases between. Germline CDR1 reads MNHEY; CDR2 reads SMNVEV (reference sequence). CDR3 DNA: TGTGCCAGCCAGGGTGGGATGAACACTGAAGCTTTCTTT. Protein: CASQGGMNTEAFF.

Remarks on this clonotype: This is likely a read error, given that the CDR3 carries no conserved phenylalanine or tryptophan at its end. The chain joins TRBV11-2 to TRBJ2-7, with D perhaps matching TRBD1 (6 bases). There are 12 residues in the CDR3. Per germline, CDR1 SGHAT and CDR2 FQNNGV. The germline V and J ends were trimmed by 7 bases and 6 bases, with 13 bases remaining between them. This CDR3 reads CASMSRGGEQYS. DNA for the CDR3: TGTGCCAGCATGAGCAGGGGTGGCGAGCAGTACTCC.

This clonotype was seen a few times. The chain combines TRBV28 with TRBJ2-5; 9 bases fit TRBD1. CDR3 length: 16 residues. In germline, CDR1 is MDHEN, CDR2 SYDVKM. Trimming at V came to 0 bases and at J to 5 bases, leaving 7 bases not matched to a gene. This CDR3 reads CASSLWSPDRGETQYF. The CDR3 DNA follows: TGTGCCAGCAGTTTATGGTCTCCGGACAGGGGCGAGACCCAGTACTTC.

This clonotype was seen more than once but under ten times. The chain recombines TRBV7-9 with TRBJ2-5, with D tentatively TRBD2 (6 bases). V dropped 5 bases and J dropped 5 bases, with 12 bases sitting between them. The CDR3 runs 13 residues. Germline V gene sequence: CDR1 SEHNR, CDR2 FQNEAQ (reference sequence). CDR3 in DNA: TGTGCCAGCAGCCGGGGAGGTGGGGAGACCCAGTACTTC. Translation gives CASSRGGGETQYF. Based on the CDR3 plus reference TRBV7-9 and TRBJ2-5, the full variable domain is DTGVSQNPRHKITKRGQNVTFRCDPISEHNRLYWYRQTLGQGPEFLTYFQNEAQLEKSRLLSDRFSAERPKGSFSTLEIQRTEQGDSAMYLCASSRGGGETQYFGPGTRLLVL.

This clonotype has more than one count but fewer than ten. V and J are TRBV5-1 and TRBJ1-2, with D unclear. Looked up from germline, CDR1 is SGHRS and CDR2 is YFSETQ. V shed 3 bases and J shed 4 bases, with 10 bases lying between them. The CDR3 sequence is 13 residues long. The CDR3 spells CASSSQDLYGYTF. The DNA for the CDR3 is TGCGCCAGCAGCTCGCAGGACCTCTATGGCTACACCTTC.

The chain links TRBV6-6 to TRBJ2-3; no clear D gene. This CDR3 contains 13 residues. Germline V gene data show CDR1 as MNHNY and CDR2 as SVGAGI (reference sequence). Trimming cost V 5 bases and J 6 bases, with 12 bases left between them. CDR3 residues: CASSGPAPDTQYF. CDR3 sequence (DNA): TGTGCCAGCAGTGGTCCGGCCCCCGATACGCAGTATTTT.

This clonotype was detected only a few times. The chain uses TRBV6-2 or TRBV6-3 and TRBJ1-1, with 12 bases that match TRBD1. CDR3 length: 17 residues. CDR1 MNHEY and CDR2 SVGEGT come from the germline V gene. V was pared by 6 bases and J by 1 base, with 9 bases of the junction left unmatched. The CDR3 DNA is TGTGCCAGCAGAAATCCGGGACAGGGGGCGGCGAACACTGAAGCTTTCTTT. It is translated as CASRNPGQGAANTEAFF.

This clonotype came up many times. The chain recombines TRBV7-6 with TRBJ2-7; TRBD1 agrees at 12 bases. The CDR3 loop spans 17 amino acids. Germline-derived CDR1 and CDR2 are SGHVS and FNYEAQ. V dropped 6 bases and J dropped 2; count of bases not matched to a gene: 11. This chain's CDR3 is CASRDERGTGGPYEQYF. CDR3 DNA sequence: TGTGCCAGCAGAGACGAACGCGGGACAGGGGGCCCCTACGAGCAGTACTTC.

The DNA of the CDR3 is TGTGCCAGCAGCCGCACAGGGGCGGGCAATCAGCCCCAGCATTTT. Protein sequence: CASSRTGAGNQPQHF. V usage is TRBV6-5 and J usage is TRBJ1-5, with 7 positions matching TRBD1. The V and J ends lost 6 bases and 2 bases, in that order; junction bases with no gene match: 7. CDR1 is MNHEY, CDR2 SVGAGI, per germline. This CDR3 comprises 15 residues.